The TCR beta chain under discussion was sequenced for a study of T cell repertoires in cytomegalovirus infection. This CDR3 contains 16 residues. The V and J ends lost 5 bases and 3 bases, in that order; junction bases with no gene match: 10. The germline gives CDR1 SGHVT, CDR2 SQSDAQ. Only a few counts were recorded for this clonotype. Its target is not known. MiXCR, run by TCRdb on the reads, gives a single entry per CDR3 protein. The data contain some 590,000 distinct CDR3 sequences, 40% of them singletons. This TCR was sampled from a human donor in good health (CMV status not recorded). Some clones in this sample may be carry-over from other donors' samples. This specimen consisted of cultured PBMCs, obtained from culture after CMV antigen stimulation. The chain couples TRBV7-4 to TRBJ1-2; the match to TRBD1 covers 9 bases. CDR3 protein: CASSVRDRDPYYGYTF. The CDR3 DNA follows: TGTGCCAGCAGCGTCCGGGACAGGGACCCCTACTATGGCTACACCTTC.